This TCR beta chain stems from a study of blood T cell repertoires in COVID-19. Study-level background: The United States, Italy and Spain supplied acute and convalescent COVID-19 samples.

The CDR3 is 12 amino acids. The ends were cut back, 4 bases at V and 2 bases at J, with 6 bases in the middle. Germline assignment: CDR1 SGDLS and CDR2 YYNGEE. TCRdb's copy holds only in-frame clones and misses some; the assay was immunoSEQ multiplex PCR. The sample lists about 240,000 clones, roughly four fifths occurring once. This TCR was sampled from a woman older than 75 with acute or convalescent COVID-19. The chain combines TRBV9 with TRBJ2-5; possibly TRBD1 for D (6 bases). Material for sequencing was peripheral blood. CDR3 nucleotides: TGTGCCAGCAGCAGGGGGCAAGAGACCCAGTACTTC. This translates into CASSRGQETQYF. Based on the CDR3 plus reference TRBV9 and TRBJ2-5, the full variable domain is DSGVTQTPKHLITATGQRVTLRCSPRSGDLSVYWYQQSLDQGLQFLIQYYNGEERAKGNILERFSAQQFPDLHSELNLSSLELGDSALYFCASSRGQETQYFGPGTRLLVL.